This record concerns one T cell receptor beta chain sequence. V lost 0 bases to trimming and J lost 8 bases, with 16 bases between them. From germline, CDR1 is SGHVS and CDR2 FQNEAQ. The CDR3 length is 15 residues. This record comes from a study of regulatory T cells in long-lasting Graves disease. Time point defined: newly diagnosed GD, antithyroid drugs for less than 3 months. The TCR library was prepared using RNA isolated from PBMCs. According to the study, TCR beta libraries were built with iRepertoire HTBI primers and CDR3-region Arm-PCR. A single record per CDR3 protein comes from TCRdb applying MiXCR to the multiplex PCR reads. The sample consists of 350,000 to 450,000 distinct CDR3 sequences, under 15% of them appearing once. This sample also belongs to another study, concerning T cells in Graves' hyperthyroidism and ophthalmopathy.

The receptor was derived from a young woman with Graves disease. The sample was peripheral blood mononuclear cells (PBMCs), taken at new diagnosis, from a patient treated with antithyroid drugs. The gene calls are TRBV7-8 and TRBJ1-2; D not certain. CDR3 nucleotide sequence: TGTGCCAGCAGCTTAGCGCAGAGGTGGCCGGCCGGCTACACCTTC. As protein: CASSLAQRWPAGYTF.